Shown below are 25 T cell receptor beta chains from a single sample sequenced in a study of cytomegalovirus exposure and HLA in healthy donors. Primers: 60 Vbeta forward and 13 Jbeta reverse. This table comes from immunoSEQ multiplex PCR, and its TCRdb copy is limited to in-frame clones, with some not included. The sample shows 110,000 or so clones, around 15% of them seen only once. The sequenced sample consisted of PBMCs. Receptor source: a female donor in good health and CMV-seronegative.

Notes on this clone: Other DNA sequences in the same sample also yield this CDR3. The gene calls are TRBV15 and TRBJ2-6, with TRBD2 matching over 8 bases. The V and J ends lost 5 bases and 1 base, in that order; junction bases with no gene match: 10. CDR1 is LNHNV and CDR2 is YYDKDF in the germline V gene (reference sequence). CDR3 size: 18 residues. CDR3 loop: CATSGLADSRSGANVLTF. In nucleotides, the CDR3 is TGTGCCACCAGCGGACTAGCCGATTCCCGATCTGGGGCCAACGTCCTGACTTTC.

The chain employs TRBV19 and TRBJ1-1, with 9 bases identical to TRBD1. The CDR3 loop spans 13 amino acids. Germline assignment: CDR1 LNHDA and CDR2 SQIVND (reference sequence). V lost 6 bases, J lost 5 bases, and 4 bases stayed unmatched. For the CDR3, the DNA is TGTGCCAGTAGCAGGACAGGGGAGACTGAAGCTTTCTTT. Its translation is CASSRTGETEAFF. Combining the CDR3 with reference TRBV19 and TRBJ1-1 gives the whole variable domain DGGITQSPKYLFRKEGQNVTLSCEQNLNHDAMYWYRQDPGQGLRLIYYSQIVNDFQKGDIAEGYSVSREKKESFPLTVTSAQKNPTAFYLCASSRTGETEAFFGQGTRLTVV.

This chain uses TRBV6-4 with TRBJ1-4, with D hard to call. Germline V gene lookup returns CDR1 MRHNA and CDR2 SNTAGT. The CDR3 spans 13 residues. V lost 6 bases, J lost 5 bases, and 10 bases lay in between. The CDR3 protein is CASSRDGNEKLFF. The CDR3 nucleotides read TGTGCCAGCAGCCGCGACGGGAATGAAAAACTGTTTTTT.

This clone was detected only a few times. The V call is TRBV5-1, the J call TRBJ2-3, with D unresolved. The CDR3 runs 15 residues. Germline lookup yields CDR1 SGHRS and CDR2 YFSETQ. Trimming took off 0 bases at V and 1 base at J, with 9 bases between the two ends. The CDR3 DNA is TGCGCCAGCAGCTTGGACGGCCTAGGCACAGATACGCAGTATTTT. Translation gives CASSLDGLGTDTQYF.

The chain has TRBV2 and TRBJ1-5; D is unresolved. Trimming removed 5 bases from V and 1 base from J, with 12 bases in between. The CDR3 runs 15 residues. Germline lookup yields CDR1 SNHLY and CDR2 FYNNEI. The CDR3 region has the DNA TGTGCCAGCAGTTGGCAGGAAAGGAGCAATCAGCCCCAGCATTTT. The encoded protein is CASSWQERSNQPQHF.

The chain links TRBV10-1 to TRBJ2-1; 14 positions match TRBD2. V trimming: 5 bases; J trimming: 5 bases; junction bases outside the gene matches: 2. The V gene's germline CDR1 is WNHNN and CDR2 SYGVQD (reference sequence). The CDR3 has 15 amino acids. The CDR3 region is CASSRLAGGNNEQFF. CDR3 DNA sequence: TGCGCCAGCAGTCGACTAGCGGGGGGGAACAATGAGCAGTTCTTC.

The V gene is TRBV23-1, the J gene TRBJ2-1; 7 bases match TRBD2. TRBV23-1 is designated an ORF whose function remains uncertain. V shed 0 bases, J shed 12 bases, and the junction held 14 bases outside the gene matches. This CDR3 comprises 16 residues. CDR3 amino acids: CASSQSVHPIIAGQFF. CDR3 nucleotides: TGCGCCAGCAGTCAATCCGTACACCCAATAATAGCGGGGCAGTTCTTC.

The V gene is TRBV5-1, the J gene TRBJ2-5; D remains unclear. Germline CDR1 reads SGHRS; CDR2 reads YFSETQ. V lost 4 bases and J 1 base, leaving 14 bases between the germline ends. The CDR3 is 15 residues long. CDR3 DNA sequence: TGCGCCAGCAGCCCCCGGTTCCCGCCCCAAGAGACCCAGTACTTC. Translated: CASSPRFPPQETQYF.

This rearrangement joins TRBV9 to TRBJ2-1; 10 positions agree with TRBD2. Germline CDR1 and CDR2: SGDLS and YYNGEE. This CDR3 is built from 14 residues. J was trimmed by 7 bases and V by 1 base; bases with no gene match: 2. CDR3 residues: CASSVRSGGNEQFF. For the CDR3, the DNA is TGTGCCAGCAGCGTACGTAGCGGGGGGAATGAGCAGTTCTTC.

The V call is TRBV10-3, the J call TRBJ2-5; D remains unclear. V was shortened by 10 bases and J by 0 bases, with 6 bases between the two germline ends. The CDR3 consists of 11 residues. Germline V gene sequence: CDR1 ENHRY, CDR2 SYGVKD. The CDR3 protein is CATGDQETQYF. In DNA, the CDR3 is TGTGCCACTGGAGACCAAGAGACCCAGTACTTC.

This clone was picked up a small number of times. The chain employs TRBV7-8 and TRBJ1-1; D possibly corresponds to TRBD1 (5 bases). The CDR3 runs 15 residues. V dropped 5 bases and J dropped 4 bases, with 17 bases sitting between them. Germline V CDR1 and CDR2: SGHVS, FQNEAQ. CDR3 sequence: CASSPQARTLTEAFF. CDR3 nucleotide sequence: TGTGCCAGCAGCCCCCAGGCCCGGACACTCACTGAAGCTTTCTTT.

In this sample, this clone turned up a few times. This sequence joins TRBV4-3 and TRBJ2-6; 7 bases fit TRBD1. CDR3 length: 12 amino acids. J lost 13 bases, V lost 4 bases, and 4 bases had no gene match. Germline CDR1 is LGHNA and CDR2 is YSLEER. The CDR3 DNA is TGCGCCAGCAGCCGACAGGGCCGAGTCCTGACTTTC. Translation: CASSRQGRVLTF.

This clone was seen more than once but under ten times. Other nucleotide sequences from this sample produce the same CDR3. The chain couples TRBV30 to TRBJ2-5; D perhaps matches TRBD1 (6 bases). Looked up from germline, CDR1 is GTSNPN and CDR2 is SVGIG (reference sequence). Trimming cost V 0 bases and J 5 bases, with 10 bases left between them. The CDR3 contains 13 residues. CDR3 sequence: CAWSVQGLETQYF. As DNA, the CDR3 is TGTGCCTGGAGTGTACAGGGTTTGGAGACCCAGTACTTC.

The chain combines TRBV10-3 with TRBJ1-2; D perhaps matches TRBD1 (5 bases). V was cut by 6 bases and J by 0 bases, with 14 bases left in between. Germline CDR1 is ENHRY and CDR2 is SYGVKD. This CDR3 has 15 amino acids. The CDR3 DNA sequence: TGTGCCATCAGAGAGACAGAGTCGCCTAACTATGGCTACACCTTC. This translates into CAIRETESPNYGYTF.

The genes are TRBV29-1 and TRBJ1-2; 9 nucleotides match TRBD1. CDR1 SQVTM and CDR2 ANQGSEA come from the germline V gene. This CDR3 is 11 amino acids long. V shed 7 bases and J 8 bases; nucleotides not matched to a gene: 5. CDR3 residues: CSANRGLGYTF. CDR3 DNA: TGCAGCGCAAACAGGGGGCTCGGCTACACCTTC.

With respect to this clone: In the same sample, other DNA sequences code for this CDR3. This chain joins TRBV29-1 and TRBJ1-5; D may be TRBD1 (6 bases). Germline V gene data show CDR1 as SQVTM and CDR2 as ANQGSEA. The CDR3 is 12 amino acids. V shed 4 bases and J shed 2 bases, with 6 bases lying between them. Written as DNA, the CDR3 is TGCAGCGTTGGGACAGGCAATCAGCCCCAGCATTTT. Encoded protein: CSVGTGNQPQHF.

This sequence joins TRBV18 and TRBJ1-1; TRBD1 agrees at 7 bases. The CDR3 is made up of 15 amino acids. Germline V gene data show CDR1 as KGHSH and CDR2 as LQKENI. Trimming took 2 bases from V and 1 from J; bases not matched to a gene: 4. CDR3 nucleotide sequence: TGTGCCAGCTCACCAAAACAGGGGCCGAACACTGAAGCTTTCTTT. Translating it yields CASSPKQGPNTEAFF.

This clone occurred a few times. This rearrangement joins TRBV29-1 to TRBJ2-1; possible D gene TRBD2, 6 bases. Germline CDR1 and CDR2: SQVTM and ANQGSEA. The length of the CDR3 is 16 residues. Deletions cut 1 base from V and 6 bases from J, with 19 bases between. CDR3 sequence (DNA): TGCAGCGTTGAAGCCCGCTTACCCGGGAGAGGCAATGAGCAGTTCTTC. Protein sequence: CSVEARLPGRGNEQFF.

The chain recombines TRBV5-1 with TRBJ2-7; D may be TRBD1 (5 bases). V shed 0 bases and J shed 3 bases, with 16 bases lying between them. This CDR3 spans 16 amino acids. Germline loops: CDR1 SGHRS, CDR2 YFSETQ. CDR3 coding DNA: TGCGCCAGCAGCTTGGAATCCCCAGGGTGGGTCTACGAGCAGTACTTC. This gives the protein CASSLESPGWVYEQYF.

This clone was found a few times. The chain has TRBV19 and TRBJ2-1, with 11 bases fitting TRBD2. The CDR3 has 15 residues. The germline gives CDR1 LNHDA, CDR2 SQIVND (reference sequence). The V and J ends lost 4 bases and 7 bases, in that order; junction bases with no gene match: 6. The CDR3 region is CASSTLAGVRNEQFF. DNA for the CDR3: TGTGCCAGTAGTACACTAGCGGGAGTTCGAAATGAGCAGTTCTTC.

This clone was recorded a few times. V usage is TRBV27 and J usage is TRBJ2-7; 9 nucleotides match TRBD1. The CDR3 is 14 residues long. V shed 5 bases and J 3 bases; nucleotides not matched to a gene: 5. The germline gives CDR1 MNHEY, CDR2 SMNVEV (reference sequence). The DNA for the CDR3 is TGTGCCAGCAGTCCCCGACAGGGGGGCTACGAGCAGTACTTC. Protein sequence: CASSPRQGGYEQYF.

Ten or more counts support this clone. The V and J genes are TRBV6-1 and TRBJ1-5; tentative D call: TRBD1 (6 bases). The V end lost 1 base, the J end lost 5 bases, and 12 bases lay between the germline ends. The CDR3 sequence is 15 residues long. Germline CDR1 reads MNHNS; CDR2 reads SASEGT. CDR3 nucleotides: TGTGCCAGCAGTGAAGAGGGGGGGGGTTATCAGCCCCAGCATTTT. Its protein is CASSEEGGGYQPQHF.

The chain employs TRBV30 and TRBJ1-2; possibly TRBD1 for D (6 bases). CDR3 length equals 13 residues. The germline V gene has CDR1 GTSNPN and CDR2 SVGIG (reference sequence). Deletions cut 3 bases from V and 5 bases from J, with 13 bases between. This CDR3 reads CAWRDSAPYGYTF. In nucleotides, the CDR3 is TGTGCCTGGAGGGACAGCGCACCATATGGCTACACCTTC.

A few counts support this clone. This chain uses TRBV4-1 with TRBJ1-2; 9 bases are a match to TRBD1. Trimming took 4 bases from V and 8 from J; bases not matched to a gene: 23. Germline V gives CDR1 MGHRA, CDR2 YSYEKL. The CDR3 totals 19 residues. CDR3 nucleotide sequence: TGCGCCAGCAGCCTCTTCGGGGACAGGGCGCCTCCCGGTGCGGGAGGCTACACCTTC. Translation gives CASSLFGDRAPPGAGGYTF.

This clone has a handful of counts. This sequence joins TRBV4-3 and TRBJ2-7; perhaps TRBD2 as D (5 bases). Looked up from germline, CDR1 is LGHNA and CDR2 is YSLEER. Trimming cost V 1 base and J 6 bases, with 10 bases left between them. The length of the CDR3 is 13 residues. Here the CDR3 DNA reads TGCGCCAGCAGCCAAGTTGAAGCGGTCGAGCAGTACTTC. It yields the protein CASSQVEAVEQYF.